The 7 T cell receptor beta chains in this list originate from one sample, sequenced in a study of cytomegalovirus exposure and HLA in healthy donors. Data came from immunoSEQ multiplex PCR; TCRdb stores just in-frame clones and leaves some out. The sample carries under 350,000 clones, about 86% recorded once. Sample: PBMCs. All receptors derive from a woman aged 18-35 years in good health and CMV-seronegative.

The chain uses TRBV21-1 and TRBJ1-1; no check of the table's D call, TRBD1, against the DNA was made. TRBV21-1 is annotated as a pseudogene. This CDR3 region has 15 residues. This chain's CDR3 is CASTKTGDLNTEAFF. The CDR3 bases are TGTGCCAGCACCAAGACAGGGGATTTGAACACTGAAGCTTTCTTT.

Points on this clone: The same CDR3 can be traced to other DNA sequences in this sample. The rearrangement links TRBV14 to TRBJ2-7; TRBD1 aligns across 9 bases. The germline V gene encodes CDR1 SGHDN and CDR2 FVKESK. With V trimmed by 4 bases and J by 2 bases, 3 bases remained unmatched. This CDR3 comprises 14 residues. Here the CDR3 reads CASSPGQGPYEQYF. The DNA of the CDR3 is TGTGCCAGCAGCCCGGGACAGGGACCCTACGAGCAGTACTTC.

The genes are TRBV7-6 and TRBJ2-5; 10 bases line up with TRBD2. The length of the CDR3 is 16 residues. The V segment lost 1 base and the J segment 5 bases; nucleotides outside the gene matches: 7. CDR1 is SGHVS, CDR2 FNYEAQ, per germline. The CDR3 loop reads CASSLVPSGSGETQYF. The CDR3 DNA sequence: TGTGCCAGCAGCTTAGTACCTAGCGGGAGCGGCGAGACCCAGTACTTC. Full variable domain (outside the CDR3, taken from reference TRBV7-6 and TRBJ2-5): GAGVSQSPRYKVTKRGQDVALRCDPISGHVSLYWYRQALGQGPEFLTYFNYEAQQDKSGLPNDRFSAERPEGSISTLTIQRTEQRDSAMYRCASSLVPSGSGETQYFGPGTRLLVL.

The chain employs TRBV5-6 and TRBJ2-2; 8 nucleotides match TRBD2. Germline V lookup: CDR1 SGHDT, CDR2 YYEEEE. This CDR3 is 18 amino acids long. Trimming cost V 0 bases and J 4 bases; bases outside gene matches: 11. The CDR3: CASSLGYGAGDFTGELFF. The CDR3 DNA sequence: TGTGCCAGCAGCTTGGGATACGGAGCGGGGGACTTCACCGGGGAGCTGTTTTTT.

The V and J genes are TRBV9 and TRBJ2-7; 7 bases align to TRBD1. The CDR3 has 14 amino acids. Trimming took 4 bases from V and 2 from J; bases not matched to a gene: 6. Germline CDR1 SGDLS, CDR2 YYNGEE. This CDR3 reads CASSTGQDTYEQYF. CDR3 DNA: TGTGCCAGCAGCACCGGACAGGATACCTACGAGCAGTACTTC.

This chain joins TRBV9 and TRBJ2-5; D possibly corresponds to TRBD2 (6 bases). This CDR3 region has 15 residues. Germline V gene lookup returns CDR1 SGDLS and CDR2 YYNGEE. The V end was cut by 5 bases, the J end by 4 bases, with 18 bases between. In nucleotides, the CDR3 is TGTGCCAGCAGAGACCCGGGACTGAAAATAGAGACCCAGTACTTC. This codes for CASRDPGLKIETQYF.

J is TRBJ2-1 and V is TRBV4-1, with 8 bases fitting TRBD2. Germline V gene sequence: CDR1 MGHRA, CDR2 YSYEKL. The V segment lost 2 bases and the J segment 10 bases; nucleotides outside the gene matches: 7. The CDR3 consists of 14 residues. CDR3 region: CASSQPLAGWEQFF. CDR3 coding DNA: TGCGCCAGCAGCCAACCTTTAGCGGGGTGGGAGCAGTTCTTC.